Below are 17 T cell receptor beta chains sequenced from a single sample in a study of T cell responses to AZD1222 COVID-19 vaccine. Sequencing was performed with immunoSEQ multiplex PCR; in TCRdb, only in-frame clones are kept and a portion is missing. This table has some 130,000 clones, 88% appearing once. Sequenced material: peripheral blood, taken on day 0 of MenACWY control vaccination. All receptors come from an adult in good health.

This sequence joins TRBV4-1 and TRBJ1-2; TRBD1 matches at 7 bases. CDR1 MGHRA and CDR2 YSYEKL come from the germline V gene. The CDR3 runs 19 residues. Germline trimming cut 3 bases from V and 7 bases from J; bases unmatched to any gene: 23. The CDR3 loop reads CASSHNPQGPIEGFGGYTF. CDR3 DNA: TGCGCCAGCAGCCACAATCCACAGGGGCCAATTGAGGGATTTGGTGGCTACACCTTC.

V usage is TRBV24-1 and J usage is TRBJ1-4, with unresolved D. V shed 3 bases and J shed 6 bases, with 7 bases lying between them. The CDR3 loop spans 13 amino acids. The V gene's germline CDR1 is KGHDR and CDR2 SFDVKD. The CDR3 region is CATSDGPYEKLFF. CDR3 DNA sequence: TGTGCCACCAGTGATGGGCCATATGAAAAACTGTTTTTT.

V gene TRBV30 combines with J gene TRBJ1-5; possibly TRBD1 for D (6 bases). Germline V gives CDR1 GTSNPN, CDR2 SVGIG (reference sequence). V lost 4 bases, J lost 5 bases, and 12 bases lay in between. The CDR3 is 13 amino acids. The chain's CDR3 is CAWTDRSHQPQHF. CDR3 DNA sequence: TGTGCCTGGACCGACAGGTCTCATCAGCCCCAGCATTTT.

The chain links TRBV19 to TRBJ2-5, with D possibly called TRBD1 or TRBD2 (5 bases each). This CDR3 spans 15 amino acids. CDR1 is LNHDA and CDR2 is SQIVND in the germline V gene (reference sequence). Trimming removed 3 bases from V and 5 bases from J, with 16 bases in between. CDR3 DNA: TGTGCCAGTAGTATCAGAGGGGCCAGTTCGGAGACCCAGTACTTC. It encodes CASSIRGASSETQYF.

The J gene is TRBJ1-1, the V gene TRBV19; 7 positions agree with TRBD1. The CDR3 totals 15 residues. Germline lookup yields CDR1 LNHDA and CDR2 SQIVND (reference sequence). With 8 bases clipped from V and 4 bases from J, the junction kept 13 bases outside the gene matches. The CDR3 spells CASSAISGGGTEAFF. As DNA, the CDR3 is TGTGCCAGTTCGGCGATATCAGGGGGGGGCACTGAAGCTTTCTTT.

The rearrangement links TRBV19 to TRBJ2-3; D call uncertain. V was pared by 9 bases and J by 6 bases, with 10 bases between. The CDR3 is 11 amino acids. Germline V lookup: CDR1 LNHDA, CDR2 SQIVND (reference sequence). The CDR3 is CARHPPDTQYF. CDR3 DNA: TGTGCCAGACACCCTCCGGATACGCAGTATTTT.

V and J are TRBV5-1 and TRBJ2-5; the D gene is possibly TRBD2 (6 bases). V was pared by 6 bases and J by 8 bases, with 20 bases between. This CDR3 spans 14 amino acids. Germline-derived CDR1 and CDR2 are SGHRS and YFSETQ. The chain's CDR3 is CASTRETALPTQYF. As DNA, the CDR3 is TGCGCCAGCACCCGGGAGACAGCACTCCCCACCCAGTACTTC.

The chain couples TRBV5-4 to TRBJ2-7, with TRBD2 as a possible D gene (6 bases). The CDR3 is 13 amino acids. The germline CDR1 and CDR2 sequences are SGHNT and YYREEE (reference sequence). V was trimmed by 0 bases and J by 3 bases, leaving 7 bases between them. CDR3 sequence reads: CASSLGGVYEQYF. CDR3 in DNA: TGTGCCAGCAGCTTGGGGGGGGTCTACGAGCAGTACTTC. Full variable domain (remainder filled in from reference TRBV5-4 and TRBJ2-7): ETGVTQSPTHLIKTRGQQVTLRCSSQSGHNTVSWYQQALGQGPQFIFQYYREEENGRGNFPPRFSGLQFPNYSSELNVNALELDDSALYLCASSLGGVYEQYFGPGTRLTVT.

The rearrangement joins TRBV18 to TRBJ2-7; 11 bases match TRBD1. This CDR3 is 17 amino acids long. Germline lookup yields CDR1 KGHSH and CDR2 LQKENI. The V and J ends lost 1 base and 5 bases, in that order; junction bases with no gene match: 10. The CDR3: CASSPLGSRTGGDEQYF. DNA for the CDR3: TGTGCCAGCTCACCACTAGGCTCTCGGACAGGGGGCGACGAGCAGTACTTC.

This chain links TRBV20-1 with TRBJ2-5, with 10 bases lining up with TRBD2. This CDR3 contains 14 residues. With V trimmed by 3 bases and J by 5 bases, 6 bases remained unmatched. Germline V gene sequence: CDR1 DFQATT, CDR2 SNEGSKA (reference sequence). CDR3: CSASASGRGETQYF. CDR3 DNA: TGCAGTGCTAGTGCCAGCGGGAGGGGCGAGACCCAGTACTTC.

V and J are TRBV28 and TRBJ2-7; D is perhaps TRBD2 (5 bases). V was pared by 4 bases and J by 3 bases, with 13 bases between. The CDR3 has 14 residues. The germline gives CDR1 MDHEN, CDR2 SYDVKM. CDR3 DNA: TGTGCCAGCAGTTCCCCTACCGGGATCTACGAGCAGTACTTC. Its protein is CASSSPTGIYEQYF.

This clone was found once. The chain has TRBV3-1 (or the pseudogene TRBV3-2) and TRBJ2-7; D is uncertain. Per germline, CDR1 LGHDT and CDR2 YNNKEL (reference sequence). The CDR3 spans 16 residues. Trimming removed 0 bases at V and 2 bases at J, with 14 bases between. CDR3 loop: CASSQDLVGLTYEQYF. DNA of the CDR3: TGTGCCAGCAGCCAAGACTTAGTCGGGTTAACCTACGAGCAGTACTTC.

The rearrangement joins TRBV29-1 to TRBJ2-7; 7 bases agree with TRBD1. Unmatched junction bases numbered 4, after V lost 2 bases and J lost 3 bases. Germline V gene data show CDR1 as SQVTM and CDR2 as ANQGSEA. The CDR3 contains 13 residues. CDR3 amino acids: CSVELGTDYEQYF. Here the CDR3 DNA reads TGCAGCGTTGAACTTGGGACAGACTACGAGCAGTACTTC.

In this sample, this clone turned up a few times. The chain uses TRBV12-5 and TRBJ1-1; unclear D gene. The germline V and J ends were trimmed by 7 bases and 7 bases, with 13 bases remaining between them. The CDR3 consists of 12 residues. The germline CDR1 and CDR2 sequences are LGHNT and FRNRAP. CDR3 coding DNA: TGTGCTAGTGTTCTCGACCGGGGTGAAGCTTTCTTT. This translates into CASVLDRGEAFF.

This rearrangement joins TRBV7-9 to TRBJ2-7; perhaps TRBD1 as D (6 bases). Germline CDR1 SEHNR, CDR2 FQNEAQ (reference sequence). V lost 1 base to trimming and J lost 2 bases, with 12 bases between them. The CDR3 runs 15 residues. The CDR3 nucleotides are TGTGCCAGCAGCTTAGGGACAGCCTTAACCTACGAGCAGTACTTC. Translated, it gives CASSLGTALTYEQYF.

This clone has just a few counts. This chain uses TRBV7-6 with TRBJ1-1; 8 nucleotides agree with TRBD1. CDR3 length: 13 amino acids. Germline V gene data show CDR1 as SGHVS and CDR2 as FNYEAQ. The ends lost 11 bases at V and 1 base at J; junction bases unmatched: 6. The CDR3 sequence: CASKTGENTEAFF. The CDR3 region has the DNA TGTGCCTCTAAGACAGGGGAGAACACTGAAGCTTTCTTT.

The chain couples TRBV7-3 to TRBJ1-1, with unresolved D. The CDR3 loop spans 15 amino acids. The V gene lost 5 bases and the J gene lost 3 bases, with 16 bases spanning the gap. Germline CDR1 reads SGHTA; CDR2 reads FQGTGA. CDR3 residues: CASSPVPSSDTEAFF. CDR3 DNA: TGTGCCAGCAGCCCCGTTCCCTCTTCTGACACTGAAGCTTTCTTT.